This entry features one T cell receptor (beta chain) sequence. No antigen is known for it. This specimen belongs to a study of shared clonotypes between healthy human individuals. Study context: A couple of women and three men aged 18 to 49 served as donors. A donor's plate count was three for CD4 naive and three for CD4 memory; CD8 naive had two and CD8 memory one. Whole-study findings and limits: Despite large depth, rarefaction showed incomplete sorted-subset sequencing. Researchers sampled only blood; tissue repertoires likely differ.

From germline, CDR1 is LNHDA and CDR2 SQIVND (reference sequence). There are 12 residues in the CDR3. With V trimmed by 8 bases and J by 7 bases, 5 bases remained unmatched. Repertoires were generated with immunoSEQ multiplex PCR, while TCRdb's copy carries only in-frame clones and drops some. The sample contains 550,000 to 700,000 clones, roughly 72% of which appear only once. The chain is built from TRBV19 and TRBJ2-1, with TRBD1 matching 7 bases. The source material was memory CD4+ T cells sorted from blood. Subset: CD45RA-negative fraction. The clonotype comes from a woman in her twenties or thirties in good health. DNA for the CDR3: TGTGCCAGTGTGGCACAGGGGAATGAGCAGTTCTTC. It is translated as CASVAQGNEQFF.